The 32 T cell receptor beta chains given below trace back to one sample, sequenced in a study of blood T cell repertoires in COVID-19 (dated by TCRdb to 2020 to 2022). Library prep was done by the immunoSEQ multiplex PCR assay. TCRdb holds this immuneACCESS table with in-frame rearrangements only. Some clones are missing; in checked studies, unresolved V genes explain under half, and the rest has no known cause. A total of fewer than 120,000 clones appear in this sample, roughly four fifths of them only once. The top ten hold more than 15% of the sample. The sequenced sample was peripheral blood. All receptors derive from a woman aged 55-70 years with acute or convalescent COVID-19.

The V and J genes are TRBV9 and TRBJ1-2; unclear D gene. CDR1 is SGDLS and CDR2 is YYNGEE in the germline V gene. CDR3 size: 16 residues. The V gene lost 4 bases and the J gene lost 7 bases, with 23 bases spanning the gap. The CDR3 sequence is CASSPNPHSVGIGYTF. CDR3 DNA: TGTGCCAGCAGCCCAAACCCCCACAGTGTTGGCATTGGCTACACCTTC.

The V call is TRBV5-4, the J call TRBJ2-3, with TRBD1 matching 7 bases. V shed 8 bases, J shed 3 bases, and the junction held 6 bases outside the gene matches. In germline, CDR1 is SGHNT, CDR2 YYREEE (reference sequence). CDR3 length equals 13 residues. The CDR3 sequence: CASRGPGTDTQYF. The CDR3 DNA is TGTGCCAGTAGGGGGCCGGGGACAGATACGCAGTATTTT.

V is TRBV2 and J is TRBJ2-3, with D tentatively TRBD2 (6 bases). There are 15 residues in the CDR3. V was clipped by 7 bases and J by 1 base, with 15 bases between them. CDR1 and CDR2 from the germline V gene are SNHLY and FYNNEI. The CDR3 region is CASNAGPGGTDTQYF. The CDR3 coding sequence is TGTGCCAGCAATGCAGGGCCGGGAGGCACAGATACGCAGTATTTT.

The rearrangement uses TRBV28 and TRBJ1-2, with D possibly matching TRBD1 (6 bases). Germline V gene data show CDR1 as MDHEN and CDR2 as SYDVKM. The CDR3 is 14 residues long. Trimming removed 3 bases at V and 2 bases at J, with 10 bases between. The DNA for the CDR3 is TGTGCCAGCAGTTTCCCGGGGGGCAACTATGGCTACACCTTC. Translating gives CASSFPGGNYGYTF.

The J gene is TRBJ2-7, the V gene TRBV7-2; TRBD1 might be the D (5 bases). The CDR3 has 12 residues. Germline V gene sequence: CDR1 SGHTA, CDR2 FQGNSA. V lost 1 base and J 6 bases, leaving 7 bases between the germline ends. In DNA form, the CDR3 reads TGTGCCAGCAGCTTAGACAGGCCCGAGCAGTACTTC. The encoded protein is CASSLDRPEQYF.

The CDR3 protein is CASSFDRGGLNEQFF. In DNA, the CDR3 is TGTGCCAGCAGTTTTGACAGGGGAGGACTCAATGAGCAGTTCTTC. The chain couples TRBV6-5 to TRBJ2-1; TRBD1 matches at 8 bases. The CDR3 has 15 amino acids. Germline V gives CDR1 MNHEY, CDR2 SVGAGI. V lost 4 bases and J lost 6; bases outside the gene matches: 8.

This clone has only a few counts. The chain recombines TRBV27 with TRBJ2-7; the match to TRBD1 covers 9 bases. Trimming at V came to 10 bases and at J to 4 bases, leaving 11 bases not matched to a gene. This CDR3 is 14 amino acids long. Looked up from germline, CDR1 is MNHEY and CDR2 is SMNVEV (reference sequence). CDR3 coding DNA: TGTGCCACCCGACCAGCGACAGGGGGTTACGAGCAGTACTTC. It is translated as CATRPATGGYEQYF.

The chain combines TRBV7-9 with TRBJ1-2, with a tentative D call TRBD1 (6 bases). Germline V gives CDR1 SEHNR, CDR2 FQNEAQ (reference sequence). The CDR3 totals 13 residues. V dropped 5 bases and J dropped 5 bases, with 12 bases sitting between them. The CDR3 region has the DNA TGTGCCAGCAGCGAGGGGGTTTGGTATGGCTACACCTTC. Its translation is CASSEGVWYGYTF.

The chain carries TRBV4-3 and TRBJ1-5, with D uncertain. The V gene's germline CDR1 is LGHNA and CDR2 YSLEER. The germline V and J ends were trimmed by 3 bases and 6 bases, with 9 bases remaining between them. CDR3 length equals 13 residues. The CDR3 DNA follows: TGCGCCAGCAGCCAGCACCTGGCTCAGCCCCAGCATTTT. Encoded protein: CASSQHLAQPQHF.

The chain joins TRBV30 to TRBJ2-1; the match to TRBD2 covers 9 bases. Germline-derived CDR1 and CDR2 are GTSNPN and SVGIG (reference sequence). The CDR3 extends over 13 amino acids. V gave up 8 bases and J gave up 10 bases; unmatched junction bases: 12. This chain's CDR3 is CARATSGFDEQFF. The CDR3 DNA follows: TGTGCCCGAGCGACTAGCGGCTTTGACGAGCAGTTCTTC. Drawing the rest from reference TRBV30 and TRBJ2-1, the complete variable domain is SQTIHQWPATLVQPVGSPLSLECTVEGTSNPNLYWYRQAAGRGLQLLFYSVGIGQISSEVPQNLSASRPQDRQFILSSKKLLLSDSGFYLCARATSGFDEQFFGPGTRLTVL.

The chain uses TRBV5-1 and TRBJ2-3, with D maybe TRBD1 (6 bases). The germline gives CDR1 SGHRS, CDR2 YFSETQ. The CDR3 loop spans 15 amino acids. V was shortened by 1 base and J by 3 bases, with 12 bases between the two germline ends. The CDR3 here is CASSLWQGSTDTQYF. CDR3 nucleotide sequence: TGCGCCAGCAGCTTGTGGCAGGGGAGTACAGATACGCAGTATTTT.

J is TRBJ2-4 and V is TRBV6-1; the D gene is possibly TRBD1 (5 bases). Germline CDR1 MNHNS, CDR2 SASEGT. There are 16 residues in the CDR3. V gave up 2 bases and J gave up 1 base, with 12 bases separating them. The CDR3 DNA is TGTGCCAGCAGTGAACGGGCAGGGTCGGCCAAAAACATTCAGTACTTC. It codes for CASSERAGSAKNIQYF.

A remark on this clone: This same CDR3 is encoded by further DNA sequences in the sample. The genes are TRBV2 and TRBJ2-5; no reliable D call. Germline V gene data show CDR1 as SNHLY and CDR2 as FYNNEI. Trimming removed 4 bases from V and 2 bases from J, with 8 bases in between. The CDR3 runs to 13 residues. The CDR3 sequence is CASSGDLQETQYF. The CDR3 bases are TGTGCCAGCAGTGGTGACTTACAAGAGACCCAGTACTTC.

The gene calls are TRBV18 and TRBJ2-3; 12 bases are a match to TRBD2. The CDR3 consists of 16 residues. Germline-derived CDR1 and CDR2 are KGHSH and LQKENI. With V trimmed by 2 bases and J by 1 base, 1 base remained unmatched. The CDR3 DNA follows: TGTGCCAGCTCACCAAGGACTAGCGGGGGCACAGATACGCAGTATTTT. Its protein product is CASSPRTSGGTDTQYF.

The J gene is TRBJ1-1, the V gene TRBV3-1 (or the pseudogene TRBV3-2); possibly TRBD1 for D (5 bases). V lost 6 bases and J 0 bases, leaving 14 bases between the germline ends. The CDR3 has 15 amino acids. CDR1 is LGHDT and CDR2 is YNNKEL in the germline V gene (reference sequence). For the CDR3, the DNA is TGTGCCAGCAGTCTCGCGGCAGGGCTGAACACTGAAGCTTTCTTT. Amino acids: CASSLAAGLNTEAFF.

The chain combines TRBV2 with TRBJ2-1, with TRBD2 matching over 9 bases. Trimming cost V 3 bases and J 4 bases; bases outside gene matches: 4. The CDR3 length is 15 residues. The germline V gene encodes CDR1 SNHLY and CDR2 FYNNEI. CDR3 in amino acids: CASSDRLAAYNEQFF. The CDR3 DNA follows: TGTGCCAGCAGTGATAGACTAGCGGCTTACAATGAGCAGTTCTTC.

This clone was picked up one time. V is TRBV4-2 and J is TRBJ2-1; maybe TRBD2 (7 bases). The CDR3 runs 17 residues. Germline V gives CDR1 LGHNA, CDR2 YNFKEQ. With 0 bases removed from V and 4 bases from J, the gap between germline ends came to 16 bases. The CDR3 bases are TGTGCCAGCAGCCAAGAAGCCGCGGGGGCGGGGTACAATGAGCAGTTCTTC. Amino acid sequence: CASSQEAAGAGYNEQFF.

The chain employs TRBV19 and TRBJ1-1; D gene unclear. CDR1 and CDR2 (germline): LNHDA, SQIVND (reference sequence). This CDR3 contains 12 residues. V lost 5 bases and J 11 bases, leaving 15 bases between the germline ends. The CDR3 loop is CASSSRRPEAFF. Written as DNA, the CDR3 is TGTGCCAGTAGTTCCAGGCGACCCGAGGCTTTCTTT.

The gene calls are TRBV28 and TRBJ2-4, with 9 bases lining up with TRBD1. The V gene's germline CDR1 is MDHEN and CDR2 SYDVKM. J lost 7 bases, V lost 5 bases, and 3 bases had no gene match. The CDR3 is 13 residues long. CDR3 in amino acids: CASSEQGANIQYF. The CDR3 DNA reads as TGTGCCAGCAGTGAACAGGGGGCTAACATTCAGTACTTC.

The rearrangement links TRBV30 to TRBJ2-7, with a tentative D call TRBD2 (6 bases). Germline V gene data show CDR1 as GTSNPN and CDR2 as SVGIG (reference sequence). The CDR3 is 15 residues long. Between the trimmed V and J ends, which lost 5 bases and 2 bases, there was a span of 19 bases. CDR3 residues: CAWDLTGGKTYEQYF. CDR3 in DNA: TGTGCCTGGGACCTAACCGGGGGAAAGACCTACGAGCAGTACTTC.

This chain joins TRBV28 and TRBJ1-1; tentatively, D is TRBD1 (6 bases). With 6 bases removed from V and 1 base from J, the gap between germline ends came to 12 bases. The CDR3 runs to 14 residues. CDR1 is MDHEN, CDR2 SYDVKM, per germline. The CDR3 sequence is CASRSGQPNTEAFF. The CDR3 DNA reads TGTGCCAGCAGGTCCGGACAGCCGAACACTGAAGCTTTCTTT.

CDR3 coding DNA: TGTGCCAGCAGTTACTATAGCACCAGATACGAGCAGTACTTC. Protein product: CASSYYSTRYEQYF. The chain couples TRBV6-5 to TRBJ2-7; D gene unclear. The CDR3 is made up of 14 amino acids. Germline loops: CDR1 MNHEY, CDR2 SVGAGI. V gave up 1 base and J gave up 4 bases, with 11 bases separating them.

The rearrangement uses TRBV4-3 and TRBJ1-4, with D perhaps matching TRBD1 (5 bases). Germline lookup yields CDR1 LGHNA and CDR2 YSLEER. CDR3 length equals 13 residues. Deletions cut 1 base from V and 8 bases from J, with 8 bases between. CDR3 loop: CASSQVNREKLFF. CDR3 coding DNA: TGCGCCAGCAGCCAAGTTAACAGGGAAAAACTGTTTTTT.

The chain employs TRBV18 and TRBJ1-3, with 9 bases identical to TRBD1. CDR1 is KGHSH, CDR2 LQKENI, per germline. The CDR3 consists of 14 residues. V gave up 3 bases and J gave up 10 bases; unmatched junction bases: 7. The CDR3 sequence: CASSPTGQGNTIYF. The DNA of the CDR3 is TGTGCCAGCTCACCGACGGGACAGGGTAATACCATATATTTT.

The genes are TRBV11-3 and TRBJ2-3; D remains ambiguous. Deletions cut 0 bases from V and 1 base from J, with 5 bases between. The CDR3 is made up of 14 amino acids. Germline values: CDR1 SGHNT, CDR2 YENEEA. The CDR3 region is CASSLDAGTDTQYF. CDR3 nucleotide sequence: TGTGCCAGCAGCTTAGATGCAGGCACAGATACGCAGTATTTT.

The chain links TRBV19 to TRBJ1-1; TRBD1 aligns across 10 bases. This CDR3 region has 20 residues. Losses at the gene ends were 3 bases for V and 1 base for J; bases not matched to a gene: 17. Germline CDR1 reads LNHDA; CDR2 reads SQIVND (reference sequence). CDR3 in DNA: TGTGCCAGTAGTATGTCTTCCCTCTGGGACAGGGGAGTGGGGAACACTGAAGCTTTCTTT. Translated, it gives CASSMSSLWDRGVGNTEAFF.

This chain uses TRBV5-4 with TRBJ1-1; 8 bases map to TRBD1. CDR3 size: 14 residues. V lost 0 bases, J lost 5 bases, and 3 bases stayed unmatched. In germline, CDR1 is SGHNT, CDR2 YYREEE (reference sequence). CDR3 sequence reads: CASSLGDRLTEAFF. Written as DNA, the CDR3 is TGTGCCAGCAGCTTGGGGGACAGGTTGACTGAAGCTTTCTTT.

The chain carries TRBV21-1 and TRBJ1-4. TRBV21-1 is a recognized pseudogene. The CDR3 runs to 14 residues. As DNA, the CDR3 is TGTGCCAGCAGCGCTCGCAAGCGTAATGAAAAACTGTTTTTT. Encoded protein: CASSARKRNEKLFF.

The chain combines TRBV6-5 with TRBJ1-5; 8 bases line up with TRBD1. Unmatched junction bases numbered 7, after V lost 7 bases and J lost 2 bases. Germline V lookup: CDR1 MNHEY, CDR2 SVGAGI. CDR3 length equals 15 residues. In DNA form, the CDR3 reads TGTGCCAGCATCTCGGACAGGGTGGGCAATCAGCCCCAGCATTTT. As protein: CASISDRVGNQPQHF.

The V and J genes are TRBV19 and TRBJ2-3; maybe TRBD1 (6 bases). CDR1 is LNHDA and CDR2 is SQIVND in the germline V gene (reference sequence). This CDR3 is built from 12 residues. V lost 6 bases, J lost 4 bases, and 8 bases lay in between. The CDR3 region is CASSAGADTQYF. The CDR3 DNA reads as TGTGCCAGTAGCGCAGGGGCAGATACGCAGTATTTT. The full variable domain, completed using reference TRBV19 and TRBJ2-3, is DGGITQSPKYLFRKEGQNVTLSCEQNLNHDAMYWYRQDPGQGLRLIYYSQIVNDFQKGDIAEGYSVSREKKESFPLTVTSAQKNPTAFYLCASSAGADTQYFGPGTRLTVL.

V is TRBV19 and J is TRBJ1-1, with TRBD1 matching over 8 bases. Germline CDR1 and CDR2: LNHDA and SQIVND (reference sequence). The CDR3 length is 15 residues. Losses at the gene ends were 0 bases for V and 4 bases for J; bases not matched to a gene: 4. CDR3 sequence: CASSIEGRGRTEAFF. The CDR3 DNA sequence: TGTGCCAGTAGTATAGAGGGCAGGGGGCGCACTGAAGCTTTCTTT.

The chain is built from TRBV3-1 (or the pseudogene TRBV3-2) and TRBJ1-1; TRBD1 matches 8 bases. The V and J ends lost 4 bases and 1 base, in that order; junction bases with no gene match: 2. This CDR3 contains 14 residues. CDR1 is LGHDT, CDR2 YNNKEL, per germline (reference sequence). CDR3 sequence: CASSPQGANTEAFF. In nucleotides, the CDR3 is TGTGCCAGCAGCCCCCAGGGGGCGAACACTGAAGCTTTCTTT.